The TCR beta chain under discussion was sequenced for a study of T cells in Graves' hyperthyroidism and ophthalmopathy. In the study overall: Staff took peripheral blood when the initial diagnosis was made, before any treatment began. Study results and limitations: A model using 13 V-J features told ophthalmopathy apart from stable hyperthyroidism.

Ophthalmopathy patients all had a Clinical Activity Score of at least 3, a NOSPECS grade of at least 4 and disease under 3 months old. Germline V gene lookup returns CDR1 MGHRA and CDR2 YSYEKL. V lost 2 bases and J lost 1, with 16 bases in between. This CDR3 contains 17 residues. This clonotype has ten or more counts. Its cognate antigen is unknown. From RNA transcripts, TCR beta CDR3 regions were amplified. HTBI primers were employed in a first-round RT-PCR of the TCR CDR3. In TCRdb, the multiplex PCR reads were re-called with MiXCR into one record per CDR3 protein. The table records around 620,000 distinct CDR3 sequences, 12% to 15% of them present only once.

The sequencing input was blood. The chain uses TRBV4-1 and TRBJ2-3; no clear D gene. The receptor was derived from a woman under 30 with Graves' ophthalmopathy. In DNA form, the CDR3 reads TGCGCCAGCAGCCAACTCGCACGCGGATCTGGCACAGATACGCAGTATTTT. It specifies CASSQLARGSGTDTQYF.